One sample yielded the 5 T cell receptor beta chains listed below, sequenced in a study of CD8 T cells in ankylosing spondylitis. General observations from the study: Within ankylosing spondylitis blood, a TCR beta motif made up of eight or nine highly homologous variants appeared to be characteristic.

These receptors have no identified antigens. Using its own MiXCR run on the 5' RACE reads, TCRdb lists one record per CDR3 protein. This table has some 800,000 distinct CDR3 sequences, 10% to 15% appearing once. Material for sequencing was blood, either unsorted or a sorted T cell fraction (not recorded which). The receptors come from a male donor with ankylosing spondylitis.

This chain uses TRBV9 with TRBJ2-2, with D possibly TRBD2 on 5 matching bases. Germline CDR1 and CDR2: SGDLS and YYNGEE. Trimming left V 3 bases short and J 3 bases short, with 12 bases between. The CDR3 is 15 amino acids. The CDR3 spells CASSAGLPDTGELFF. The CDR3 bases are TGTGCCAGCAGCGCAGGACTGCCCGACACCGGGGAGCTGTTTTTT.

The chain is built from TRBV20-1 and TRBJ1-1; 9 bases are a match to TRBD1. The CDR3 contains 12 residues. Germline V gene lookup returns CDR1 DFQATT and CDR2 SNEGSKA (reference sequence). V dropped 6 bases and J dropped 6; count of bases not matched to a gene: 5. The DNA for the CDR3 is TGCAGTGCCGCCGACAGGGGGGCTGAAGCTTTCTTT. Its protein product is CSAADRGAEAFF.

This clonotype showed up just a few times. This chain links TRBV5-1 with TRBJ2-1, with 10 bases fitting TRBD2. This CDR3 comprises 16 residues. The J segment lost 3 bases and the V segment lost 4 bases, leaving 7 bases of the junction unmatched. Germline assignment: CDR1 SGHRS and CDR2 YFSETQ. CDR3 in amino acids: CASSNPGTSDYNEQFF. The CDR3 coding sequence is TGCGCCAGCAGCAACCCCGGGACTAGCGACTACAATGAGCAGTTCTTC.

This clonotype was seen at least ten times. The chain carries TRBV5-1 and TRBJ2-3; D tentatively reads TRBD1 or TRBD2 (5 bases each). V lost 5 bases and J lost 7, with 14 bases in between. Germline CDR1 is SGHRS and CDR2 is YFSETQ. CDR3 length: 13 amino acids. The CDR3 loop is CASSSEGTNTQYF. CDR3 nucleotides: TGCGCCAGCAGTTCCGAGGGGACGAATACGCAGTATTTT.

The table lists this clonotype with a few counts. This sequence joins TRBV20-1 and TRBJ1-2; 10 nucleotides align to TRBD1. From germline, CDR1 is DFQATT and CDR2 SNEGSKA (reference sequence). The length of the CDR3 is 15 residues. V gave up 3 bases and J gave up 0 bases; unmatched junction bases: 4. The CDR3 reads CSASGGTGANYGYTF. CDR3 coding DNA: TGCAGTGCTAGTGGGGGGACAGGGGCTAACTATGGCTACACCTTC.